What follows are 10 T cell receptor beta chains derived from one specimen sequenced in a study of T-cell memory formation after mild COVID-19. A single record per CDR3 protein comes from TCRdb applying MiXCR to the 5' RACE reads. The table has fewer than 500,000 distinct CDR3 sequences, about 23% seen once. The sample consisted of PBMCs or a T cell subset sorted from them (not recorded which). The receptor source for this set is an adult woman who had mild COVID-19 (a few samples of this study predate the infection). Cell type and time point are not known.

The genes are TRBV12-3 or TRBV12-4 and TRBJ1-2; D gene ambiguous. The length of the CDR3 is 13 residues. The V and J ends lost 7 bases and 4 bases respectively, with 13 bases between them. The chain's CDR3 is CASTDYLGYGYTF. CDR3 bases: TGTGCCAGCACCGACTACCTGGGCTATGGCTACACCTTC.

Only a few counts were recorded for this clonotype. Here the CDR3 reads CSVEWRSGSSGGSYQETQYF. CDR3 DNA: TGCAGCGTTGAATGGAGGTCAGGGTCTAGCGGGGGCTCCTACCAAGAGACCCAGTACTTC. The chain employs TRBV29-1 and TRBJ2-5; 10 bases align to TRBD2. The CDR3 is made up of 20 amino acids. V was pared by 2 bases and J by 0 bases, with 18 bases of the junction left unmatched. Germline V gene lookup returns CDR1 SQVTM and CDR2 ANQGSEA.

The gene calls are TRBV29-1 and TRBJ1-2; D is unclear. Germline values: CDR1 SQVTM, CDR2 ANQGSEA. This CDR3 has 12 residues. Trimming cost V 5 bases and J 0 bases, with 7 bases left between them. The DNA of the CDR3 is TGCAGCGTTTGGTCATCTAACTATGGCTACACCTTC. Its protein is CSVWSSNYGYTF.

V gene TRBV27 combines with J gene TRBJ2-7; D remains unclear. Trimming took 5 bases from V and 3 from J, leaving 11 bases between them. There are 13 residues in the CDR3. Germline lookup yields CDR1 MNHEY and CDR2 SMNVEV (reference sequence). The CDR3 DNA is TGTGCCAGCAGTCCCCTGGCGGACTACGAGCAGTACTTC. This translates into CASSPLADYEQYF.

This clonotype was observed a single time. CDR3 in amino acids: CASSVGRTGFVGANVLTF. The CDR3 DNA reads TGTGCCAGCAGCGTAGGCCGGACAGGGTTCGTCGGGGCCAACGTCCTGACTTTC. The V and J genes are TRBV11-3 and TRBJ2-6; 8 bases match TRBD1. The CDR3 sequence is 18 residues long. Unmatched junction bases numbered 13, after V lost 5 bases and J lost 4 bases. Germline V gene data show CDR1 as SGHNT and CDR2 as YENEEA. Together with reference TRBV11-3 and TRBJ2-6, the CDR3 gives the full variable domain: EAGVVQSPRYKIIEKKQPVAFWCNPISGHNTLYWYLQNLGQGPELLIRYENEEAVDDSQLPKDRFSAERLKGVDSTLKIQPAELGDSAVYLCASSVGRTGFVGANVLTFGAGSRLTVL.

A few counts support this clonotype. This chain uses TRBV10-3 with TRBJ2-3; D could derive from TRBD1 or TRBD2 (6 bases each). The CDR3 has 11 amino acids. Trimming took 8 bases from V and 6 from J, leaving 9 bases between them. Germline loops: CDR1 ENHRY, CDR2 SYGVKD. Written as DNA, the CDR3 is TGTGCCATCGGGGGGCCGGATACGCAGTATTTT. It codes for CAIGGPDTQYF.

This clonotype was detected only a few times. The J gene is TRBJ1-5, the V gene TRBV7-2; D possibly corresponds to TRBD1 (5 bases). Per germline, CDR1 SGHTA and CDR2 FQGNSA. CDR3 length: 12 residues. The V end lost 4 bases, the J end lost 6 bases, and 7 bases lay between the germline ends. CDR3 bases: TGTGCCAGCAGCTCAGGGACTCAGCCCCAGCATTTT. Amino acid sequence: CASSSGTQPQHF.

The chain couples TRBV19 to TRBJ2-3; a weak D match, TRBD2 (6 bases). Germline V gene data show CDR1 as LNHDA and CDR2 as SQIVND (reference sequence). The V and J ends lost 3 bases and 10 bases respectively, with 11 bases between them. This CDR3 spans 12 amino acids. The CDR3 region is CASSMGGASQYF. The CDR3 nucleotides are TGTGCCAGTAGTATGGGAGGAGCGTCGCAGTATTTT.

V usage is TRBV6-2 or TRBV6-3 and J usage is TRBJ2-3, with TRBD2 matching over 9 bases. The CDR3 is made up of 17 amino acids. From germline, CDR1 is MNHEY and CDR2 SVGEGT. Trimming took 3 bases from V and 1 from J; bases not matched to a gene: 8. CDR3 sequence (DNA): TGTGCCAGCAGTTATCTGAGCGGGAGGCTCGGCACAGATACGCAGTATTTT. Its translation: CASSYLSGRLGTDTQYF.

A few counts support this clonotype. This sequence joins TRBV9 and TRBJ1-6; D possibly corresponds to TRBD1 (5 bases). The ends were cut back, 1 base at V and 10 bases at J, with 18 bases in the middle. The germline V gene has CDR1 SGDLS and CDR2 YYNGEE. This CDR3 region has 16 residues. The CDR3 spells CASSVNAGPAGSPLHF. The DNA for the CDR3 is TGTGCCAGCAGCGTAAACGCAGGCCCGGCAGGGTCACCCCTCCACTTT.